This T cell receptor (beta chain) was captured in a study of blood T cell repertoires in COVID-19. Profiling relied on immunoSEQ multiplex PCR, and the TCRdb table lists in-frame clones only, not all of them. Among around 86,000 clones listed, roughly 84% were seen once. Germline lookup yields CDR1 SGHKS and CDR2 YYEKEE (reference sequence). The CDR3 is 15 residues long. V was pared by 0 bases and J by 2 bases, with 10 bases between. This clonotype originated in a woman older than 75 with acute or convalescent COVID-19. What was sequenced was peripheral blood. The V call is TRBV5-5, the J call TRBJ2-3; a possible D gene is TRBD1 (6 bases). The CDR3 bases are TGTGCCAGCAGCTTGGATGGACAGTACACAGATACGCAGTATTTT. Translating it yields CASSLDGQYTDTQYF.